The text below deals with one T cell receptor beta chain. Its antigen target is currently unknown. Per-base qualities were not stored, and no clone one base away is much larger. Sequencing of the TRB variable region was done with the immunoSEQ hsTCRB v3.0 assay at survey level resolution. TRB sequencing targeted a depth of about 40,000-55,000 T-cell genomes per sample. TRB libraries were pooled and sequenced on an Illumina MiSeq using a v3 150-cycle kit. Per the authors' processing: Repertoire analysis ran in R within a reproducible Nextflow workflow covering QC, data transformation and analysis. Custom analyses were implemented in LymphoSeq2, an R package for AIRR-Seq data exploration. Several samples that yielded fewer than 5000 total TRB sequences were excluded, so that some 190 HIV repertoires were analyzed. Of the roughly 190 retained HIV repertoires, some 60 were collected before and around 130 after ART initiation. Each repertoire was downsampled to 5000 TRB nucleotide sequences, and summary statistics were averaged across 100 downsampling iterations. Only TRB sequences with CDR3 regions of at least seven amino acids were retained for analysis. Two measures captured diversity: a Shannon entropy-derived clonality score and the Gini coefficient. In the repertoire networks, any two of the top 5000 CDR3 amino acid sequences were connected whenever the two sequences differed by an edit distance of one. For TRB CDR3 amino acid sequences, antigen specificity groups and MHC restriction were predicted with GLIPH2. To flag known CMV, EBV, HIV or tissue antigen associations, CDR3 amino acid sequences were matched against VDJdb and McPAS-TCR. Pre-ART, post-ART and control groups were compared with Wilcoxon signed-rank tests and Holm-Bonferroni correction. TCRdb re-hosts the immuneACCESS table, in-frame sequences only. Its copies lack some clones; in the studies checked, an unresolved V gene accounts for under half of them, and the cause for the rest is not known. That table gives V, J and clone size, and the DNA gave D and trimming. The sample profile shows some 30,000 clones; about 85% of them were found once. Together, the top ten hold 10% to 15% of the sample.

To be included, a participant needed at least one PBMC sample from before ART initiation plus at least two post-ART samples. Treatment was received in the United States of America by all participants with HIV. Before DNA extraction, cryopreserved samples of 1-10 million PBMC were thawed and then washed. At the time of the earliest PBMC sample, participants with HIV were aged between roughly 20 and 55 years. PBMC samples were contributed by each participant from 1-4 timepoints before ART initiation and 2-8 timepoints after ART initiation, with a median of 7 samples. For every participant, serial HIV viral load, CD4+ T-cell count, ART history and demographic data were obtained. Genomic DNA was extracted from unsorted PBMC with a Qiagen kit on a QIAcube, with processing performed in batches of 12 samples. The data were taken from a study of long-term antiretroviral therapy in people with HIV (dated by TCRdb to the early 2020s). Background on the whole study: The earliest samples were collected roughly a decade before the 2015 WHO recommendation for immediate ART, at a time when ART was usually postponed until CD4 counts fell. From some 27 adults with confirmed HIV infection, the cohort provided approximately 190 cryopreserved PBMC samples, gathered serially across a mean of approximately six years (range 1-12). A retrospective serial study tested whether ART initiation and durable HIV suppression were associated with changes in peripheral blood TRB repertoire composition and diversity. Of the roughly 30 participants with HIV, 10 to 11 were female. No cross-contamination during QIAcube processing was seen in test extractions of a monoclonal T-cell line run alongside 30 or so polyclonal samples.

The junction shows trimming of 2 bases on V and 2 bases on J, plus 13 bases between the germline ends. The CDR3 sequence holds 14 residues, the cysteine and phenylalanine included. The entry retains the CDR3 DNA only, 42 bases that are in frame from base 1. CDR1 GTSNPN and CDR2 SVGIG are derived from the germline V gene (reference sequence). On the study overall, not on this receptor specifically: Narrower CDR3 length ranges were observed in HIV repertoires than in controls, and an antigen-experienced repertoire with only a slight naive shift after ART was suggested by the network structure. Starting ART was linked to a significant rise in TRB diversity, yet even with long-term ART the diversity remained significantly lower than in transplant donor controls. No data were available on ART adherence, viral resistance or therapy changes, limiting inferences about post-ART repertoire changes. Expanded TRB clones identified before ART initiation dominated the repertoire across all time points, though the dominance fluctuated and decreased in many PLHIV after ART. The samples span the years 2004 to 2017, and the ART regimens used at that time may not be as effective as current regimens. Because pre-ART samples had limited cell numbers, profiling was done on unsorted PBMC rather than on sorted CD4+ and CD8+ T cells. Limited PBMC availability meant only the TCR beta chain was sequenced, without alpha chain pairing.

Here the sequenced sample was unsorted PBMCs, taken 1.1 years after starting antiretroviral therapy. The origin of this receptor is a young man with HIV. Rearrangement joined TRBV30 to TRBJ2-7; the D gene is perhaps TRBD1, on 6 matching bases. The encoded CDR3 is CAWSTGLSTYEQYF. Here is the DNA: TGTGCCTGGAGTACAGGGCTGTCAACCTACGAGCAGTACTTC. The full variable domain, with segments outside the CDR3 supplied by the reference TRBV30 and TRBJ2-7 proteins, appears as SQTIHQWPATLVQPVGSPLSLECTVEGTSNPNLYWYRQAAGRGLQLLFYSVGIGQISSEVPQNLSASRPQDRQFILSSKKLLLSDSGFYLCAWSTGLSTYEQYFGPGTRLTVT.